These T cell receptor beta chains were read from a single sample in a study of control samples from healthy donors and cancer patients. Sequencing was performed with immunoSEQ multiplex PCR; in TCRdb, only in-frame clones are kept and a portion is missing. The repertoire holds over 70,000 clones, roughly 89% seen once, with 6.5% to 8% in the top ten. The source material was blood. These receptors all stem from a woman aged 60-70 years in good health. The CDR3 runs from the conserved cysteine through the conserved F or W. A D gene is named only where the DNA matches it firmly. Only some rows state a clone size, as once, few, many or a class for expanded clones.

TRBJ2-7 NA NA TRBV11-2 TGTGCCAGCAGCTTACAGGACTCCTACGAGCAGTACTTC CASSLQDSYEQYF
TRBJ1-5 NA NA TRBV2 TGTGCCAGCAGTGCCACCGATGGGACGCCCCAGCATTTT CASSATDGTPQHF
TRBJ1-6 NA NA TRBV2 TGTGCCAGCAGTGTGGACGGGGCCGTAAATTCACCCCTCCACTTT CASSVDGAVNSPLHF
TRBJ2-3 NA once TRBV18 TGTGCCAGCTCACTAACACGGACAGATAGCACAGATACGCAGTATTTT CASSLTRTDSTDTQYF
TRBJ1-6 TRBD1 NA TRBV7-9 TGTGCCAGCAGCTCCCCGGGACAGGGAAATTCACCCCTCCACTTT CASSSPGQGNSPLHF
TRBJ1-6 NA NA TRBV30 TGTGCCTGGAGTGTCGGAGGTTCCTATAATTCACCCCTCCACTTT CAWSVGGSYNSPLHF
TRBJ2-2 TRBD2 NA TRBV9 TGTGCCAGCAGCGTAGGCGGGGGGGCGACCACCGGGGAGCTGTTTTTT CASSVGGGATTGELFF
TRBJ1-3 NA NA TRBV7-6 TGTGCCAGCAGCACCCAGGACACGATCTCTGGAAACACCATATATTTT CASSTQDTISGNTIYF
TRBJ2-5 NA NA TRBV6-6 TGTGCCAGCAGATCCCAGCAGGGGAAAGAGACCCAGTACTTC CASRSQQGKETQYF
TRBJ1-1 NA NA TRBV12-5 TGTGCTAGTGGTTTGGTACGGGGGGGGACTGAAGCTTTCTTT CASGLVRGGTEAFF
TRBJ2-3 NA NA TRBV24-1 TGTGCCACCAGTGGAGCAGGGAGCAAGGGCACAGATACGCAGTATTTT CATSGAGSKGTDTQYF